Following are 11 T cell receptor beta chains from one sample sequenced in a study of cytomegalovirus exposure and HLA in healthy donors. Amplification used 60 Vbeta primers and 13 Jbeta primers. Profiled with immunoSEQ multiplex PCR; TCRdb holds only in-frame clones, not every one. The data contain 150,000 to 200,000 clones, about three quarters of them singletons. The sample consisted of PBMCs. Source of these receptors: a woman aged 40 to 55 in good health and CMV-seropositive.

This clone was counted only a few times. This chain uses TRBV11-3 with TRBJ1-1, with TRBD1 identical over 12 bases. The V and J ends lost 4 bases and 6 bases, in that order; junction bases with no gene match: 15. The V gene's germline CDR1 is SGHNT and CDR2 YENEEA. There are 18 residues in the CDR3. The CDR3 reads CASSSRDRGHWARPEAFF. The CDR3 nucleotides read TGTGCCAGCAGCTCCCGGGACAGGGGGCATTGGGCGAGACCTGAAGCTTTCTTT.

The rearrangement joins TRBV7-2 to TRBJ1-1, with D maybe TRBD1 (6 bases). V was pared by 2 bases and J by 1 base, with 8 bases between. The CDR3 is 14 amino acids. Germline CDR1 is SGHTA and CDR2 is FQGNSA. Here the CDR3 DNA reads TGTGCCAGCAGCTTACAGGGGAGGAACACTGAAGCTTTCTTT. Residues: CASSLQGRNTEAFF.

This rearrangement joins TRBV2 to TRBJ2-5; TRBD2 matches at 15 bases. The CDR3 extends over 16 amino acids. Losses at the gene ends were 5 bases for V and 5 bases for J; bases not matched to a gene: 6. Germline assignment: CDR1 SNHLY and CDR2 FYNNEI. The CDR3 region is CASSYPGTSGRETQYF. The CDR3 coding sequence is TGTGCCAGCAGTTACCCCGGGACTAGCGGGAGGGAGACCCAGTACTTC.

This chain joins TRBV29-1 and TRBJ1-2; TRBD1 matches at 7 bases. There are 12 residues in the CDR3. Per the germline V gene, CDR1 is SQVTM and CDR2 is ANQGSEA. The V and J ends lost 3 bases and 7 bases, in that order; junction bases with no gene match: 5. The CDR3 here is CSVDTGEGGYTF. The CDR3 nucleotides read TGCAGCGTTGACACAGGGGAAGGTGGCTACACCTTC.

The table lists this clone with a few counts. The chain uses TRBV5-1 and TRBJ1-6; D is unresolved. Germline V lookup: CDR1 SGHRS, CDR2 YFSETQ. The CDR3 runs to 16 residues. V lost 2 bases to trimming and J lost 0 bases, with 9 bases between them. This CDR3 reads CASSFRIPSYNSPLHF. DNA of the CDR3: TGCGCCAGCAGCTTCAGGATTCCCTCCTATAATTCACCCCTCCACTTT.

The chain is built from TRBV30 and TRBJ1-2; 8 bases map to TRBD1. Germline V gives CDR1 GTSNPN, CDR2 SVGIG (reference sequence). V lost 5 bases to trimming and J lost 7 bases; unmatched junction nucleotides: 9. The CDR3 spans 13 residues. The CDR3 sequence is CAWEGDRGTGYTF. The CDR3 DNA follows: TGTGCCTGGGAGGGAGACAGGGGCACTGGCTACACCTTC.

CDR3 loop: CASSSWAQGISEQYF. The CDR3 DNA reads as TGTGCCAGCAGCTCGTGGGCACAGGGTATATCCGAGCAGTACTTC. The genes are TRBV7-2 and TRBJ2-7, with D tentatively TRBD1 (6 bases). Germline-derived CDR1 and CDR2 are SGHTA and FQGNSA. Trimming removed 4 bases from V and 6 bases from J, with 19 bases in between. The CDR3 runs 15 residues.

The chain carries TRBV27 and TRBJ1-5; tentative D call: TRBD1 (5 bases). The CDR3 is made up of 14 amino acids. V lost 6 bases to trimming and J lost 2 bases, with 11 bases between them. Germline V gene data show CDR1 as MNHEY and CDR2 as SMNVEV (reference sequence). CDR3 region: CASSPGGGNQPQHF. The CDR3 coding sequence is TGTGCCAGCAGCCCCGGGGGAGGCAATCAGCCCCAGCATTTT.

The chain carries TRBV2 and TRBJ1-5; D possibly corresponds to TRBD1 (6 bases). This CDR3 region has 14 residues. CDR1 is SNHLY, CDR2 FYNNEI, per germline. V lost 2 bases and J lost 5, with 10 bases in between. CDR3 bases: TGTGCCAGCAGTGAACGGACAGAAGATCAGCCCCAGCATTTT. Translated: CASSERTEDQPQHF.

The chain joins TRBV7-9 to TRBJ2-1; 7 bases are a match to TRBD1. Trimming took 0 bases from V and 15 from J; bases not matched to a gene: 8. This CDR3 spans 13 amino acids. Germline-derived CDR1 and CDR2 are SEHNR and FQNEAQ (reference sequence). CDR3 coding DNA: TGTGCCAGCAGCTTAGCGTTAGGGGGCGCGGGGTTCTTC. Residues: CASSLALGGAGFF. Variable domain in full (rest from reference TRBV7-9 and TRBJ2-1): DTGVSQNPRHKITKRGQNVTFRCDPISEHNRLYWYRQTLGQGPEFLTYFQNEAQLEKSRLLSDRFSAERPKGSFSTLEIQRTEQGDSAMYLCASSLALGGAGFFGPGTRLTVL.

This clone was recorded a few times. The chain's CDR3 is CASSRSNSPLHF. In DNA, the CDR3 is TGTGCCAGCAGCCGTTCTAATTCACCCCTCCACTTT. The chain links TRBV11-3 to TRBJ1-6, with no clear D. Trimming took 5 bases from V and 6 from J, leaving 5 bases between them. Germline lookup yields CDR1 SGHNT and CDR2 YENEEA. The CDR3 is 12 residues long.